The 15 T cell receptor beta chains presented below share a single source sample, sequenced in a study of T cell clonality in common variable immunodeficiency. Assay: immunoSEQ multiplex PCR; the TCRdb copy retains only in-frame clones and omits some. The sample was found to contain about 52,000 clones, and every one recurs. The sequenced sample consisted of peripheral blood mononuclear cells. The source of these receptors is a person between 18 and 75 years old in good health.

This clone appeared many times. The read gets to within 3 residues of the CDR3 end, and the germline J gene fills in the rest. The chain combines TRBV20-1 with TRBJ2-5; D unresolved. V lost 3 bases, J lost 5 bases, and 10 bases lay in between. The CDR3 loop spans 12 amino acids. Per the germline V gene, CDR1 is DFQATT and CDR2 is SNEGSKA (reference sequence). CDR3: CSARHRAETQYF. Partial CDR3 DNA: TGCAGTGCTAGGCACCGCGCGGAGACC.

This clone was recorded at least ten times. The missing CDR3 end, 3 residues past where the read stops, is filled in from the germline J gene. The rearrangement joins TRBV30 to TRBJ2-1, with 11 nucleotides matching TRBD2. The junction had 8 bases not matched to a gene; V was cut back by 0 bases and J by 7 bases. Germline V gene sequence: CDR1 GTSNPN, CDR2 SVGIG (reference sequence). The CDR3 is made up of 16 amino acids. CDR3 sequence: CAWSVRFTSGGNEQFF. The covered CDR3 bases are TGTGCCTGGAGTGTACGTTTTACTAGCGGGGGTAATGAG.

Ten or more counts support this clone. The read stops 3 residues short of the end of the CDR3; the missing end is completed from the germline J gene. The genes are TRBV6-2 or TRBV6-3 and TRBJ2-5; 7 nucleotides align to TRBD1. Per the germline V gene, CDR1 is MNHEY and CDR2 is SVGEGT. The CDR3 has 14 residues. With 6 bases clipped from V and 2 bases from J, the junction kept 6 bases outside the gene matches. CDR3 DNA (partial): TGTGCCAGCAGAGCCGGGACAGCTCAAGAGACC. Encoded protein: CASRAGTAQET. The CDR3 in its entirety is CASRAGTAQETQYF.

The sample holds many counts of this clone. The read falls 3 residues short of the CDR3 end, and the missing part is taken from the germline J gene. The V and J genes are TRBV2 and TRBJ1-5; tentative D call: TRBD1 (6 bases). This CDR3 is built from 15 residues. V was trimmed by 8 bases and J by 0 bases, leaving 14 bases between them. Germline V gives CDR1 SNHLY, CDR2 FYNNEI. CDR3 bases read: TGTGCCAGCCACGAGAGGGGGAATAGCAATCAGCCC. This encodes CASHERGNSNQP. The full CDR3 protein reads CASHERGNSNQPQHF.

The sample holds many counts of this clone. Coverage ceases 3 residues before the CDR3 finishes, and the germline J gene fills in the end. V gene TRBV5-4 combines with J gene TRBJ1-2, with 7 bases aligning to TRBD1. Germline CDR1 SGHNT, CDR2 YYREEE (reference sequence). This CDR3 contains 14 residues. V lost 0 bases and J lost 5; bases outside the gene matches: 4. The CDR3: CASSLGQGGYGYTF. The CDR3 DNA, read in part, is TGTGCCAGCAGCTTGGGACAGGGAGGGTATGGC. Full variable domain (rest looked up from reference TRBV5-4 and TRBJ1-2): ETGVTQSPTHLIKTRGQQVTLRCSSQSGHNTVSWYQQALGQGPQFIFQYYREEENGRGNFPPRFSGLQFPNYSSELNVNALELDDSALYLCASSLGQGGYGYTFGSGTRLTVV.

A remark on this clone: The read comes to an end 3 residues before the CDR3 does, leaving the germline J gene to fill in the end. The rearrangement uses TRBV2 and TRBJ2-1, with D possibly matching TRBD1 (5 bases). The CDR3 totals 13 residues. CDR1 and CDR2 from the germline V gene are SNHLY and FYNNEI. The V end lost 7 bases, the J end lost 0 bases, and 7 bases lay between the germline ends. The CDR3 loop is CASKGFSYNEQFF. The CDR3 DNA, read in part, is TGTGCCAGCAAGGGGTTCTCCTACAATGAG.

About this clone itself: Read coverage stops 3 residues before the CDR3 terminus; the germline J gene supplies the remainder. The genes are TRBV6-2 or TRBV6-3 and TRBJ2-2, with 9 bases matching TRBD1. The CDR3 covers 12 residues. CDR1 is MNHEY and CDR2 is SVGEGT in the germline V gene. The sequenced part of the CDR3 DNA is TGTGCCAGCCGGGACAGGGATGAAAAG. Amino acids: CASRDRDEK. The entire CDR3 sequence reads CASRDRDEKLFF.

This clone occurred many times. Sequencing ends 3 residues short of the CDR3 end; the germline J gene provides the rest. The rearrangement links TRBV20-1 to TRBJ2-3; 11 bases line up with TRBD1. This CDR3 region has 17 residues. Trimming removed 5 bases from V and 0 bases from J; junction bases left unmatched: 10. Germline CDR1 and CDR2: DFQATT and SNEGSKA (reference sequence). This CDR3 is CSAHGQGAEGSTDTQYF. The covered CDR3 bases are TGCAGTGCTCACGGACAGGGGGCTGAAGGAAGCACAGATACG.

At least ten counts were recorded for this clone. The DNA ends 3 residues before the CDR3 does, and the rest of the CDR3 is filled in from the germline J gene. This chain connects TRBV3-1 (or the pseudogene TRBV3-2) to TRBJ2-5; 10 bases agree with TRBD2. Germline V lookup: CDR1 LGHDT, CDR2 YNNKEL (reference sequence). The CDR3 has 16 residues. The CDR3 sequence is CASSQEVLAGADTQYF. CDR3 DNA, as far as it was read: TGTGCCAGCAGCCAAGAGGTGCTAGCGGGAGCTGATACC.

This clone was picked up many times. The read terminates 3 residues before the CDR3 end, so the remaining end is supplied by the germline J gene. This chain joins TRBV20-1 and TRBJ2-3; 9 bases align to TRBD2. CDR3 size: 14 residues. Germline lookup yields CDR1 DFQATT and CDR2 SNEGSKA (reference sequence). The J segment lost 3 bases and the V segment lost 5 bases, leaving 6 bases of the junction unmatched. This CDR3 is CSAGREGPTDTQYF. The CDR3 bases that were read are TGCAGTGCTGGGCGGGAGGGCCCGACAGATACG.

On this clone: The read ends 3 residues shy of where the CDR3 ends; the end is completed using the germline J gene. This sequence joins TRBV18 and TRBJ1-4; maybe TRBD1 (5 bases). From germline, CDR1 is KGHSH and CDR2 LQKENI. CDR3 length: 13 amino acids. The sequenced part of the CDR3 DNA is TGTGCCAGCTCACCATCTGGGGCCAACGTA. It specifies CASSPSGANV. The entire CDR3 reads CASSPSGANVLFF.

In its sample, this clone was seen many times. Read data end 3 residues before the CDR3 end; the end is taken from the germline J gene. V gene TRBV19 combines with J gene TRBJ1-2; D not resolved. Germline loops: CDR1 LNHDA, CDR2 SQIVND (reference sequence). V gave up 4 bases and J gave up 7 bases, with 7 bases separating them. This CDR3 is built from 11 residues. The sequenced part of the CDR3 DNA is TGTGCCAGTAGTAAATCTCGTGGC. This codes for CASSKSRG. The entire CDR3 reads CASSKSRGYTF.

This clone was picked up many times. This chain's CDR3 is CSARVRTGTDNSPLHF. The CDR3 bases that were read are TGCAGTGCTAGAGTGAGGACAGGGACTGATAATTCACCC. The J gene is TRBJ1-6, the V gene TRBV20-1, with 8 bases matching TRBD1. With the read ending 3 residues before the CDR3 end, the germline J gene is used to fill in that end. CDR3 size: 16 residues. Trimming removed 1 base from V and 5 bases from J; junction bases left unmatched: 7. In germline, CDR1 is DFQATT, CDR2 SNEGSKA (reference sequence).

This clone was recorded a few times. The sequence runs out 3 residues before the end of the CDR3; the remainder is reconstructed from the germline J gene. The V call is TRBV7-9, the J call TRBJ1-5, with TRBD1 matching over 7 bases. Trimming took 5 bases from V and 7 from J; bases not matched to a gene: 8. Germline CDR1 and CDR2: SEHNR and FQNEAQ (reference sequence). The CDR3 runs to 14 residues. The sequenced CDR3 bases are TGTGCCAGCAGCACAGGGGTCGCCAGGCAGCCC. Protein: CASSTGVARQP. The full CDR3 reads CASSTGVARQPQHF.

There are many counts of this clone. The sequenced fragment ends 3 residues before the CDR3 boundary, so the rest is inferred from the germline J gene. This chain links TRBV30 with TRBJ1-6, with a tentative D call TRBD1 (5 bases). Trimming stripped 0 bases from V and 7 bases from J, with 10 bases between. Germline CDR1 GTSNPN, CDR2 SVGIG (reference sequence). The CDR3 loop spans 14 amino acids. CDR3 in amino acids: CAWSVTGGNSPLHF. The sequenced part of the CDR3 DNA is TGTGCCTGGAGTGTAACCGGGGGAAATTCACCC.